A selection of T cell receptor beta chains follows, all from one sample in a study of T cells in Graves' hyperthyroidism and ophthalmopathy. Using its own MiXCR run on the multiplex PCR reads, TCRdb lists one record per CDR3 protein. The sample has 400,000 or so distinct CDR3 sequences; more than 12% are singletons. The sequenced sample was blood. The receptors derive from a young woman with Graves' ophthalmopathy. The CDR3 runs from the conserved cysteine through the conserved F or W. The D gene is left open where the match is weak. Rows may omit the clone size; those that give it use once, few, many or a size class.

clone size | D gene | J gene | V gene | CDR3 protein | CDR3 DNA
many | TRBD2 | TRBJ2-1 | TRBV7-3 | CASSLTSGGLNSYNEQFF | TGTGCCAGCAGCTTAACCAGCGGGGGATTAAACTCCTACAATGAGCAGTTCTTC
few | - | TRBJ1-6 | TRBV28 | CASRRGGSSYNSPLHF | TGTGCCAGCAGGCGGGGGGGGAGCTCCTATAATTCACCCCTCCACTTT
few | - | TRBJ1-4 | TRBV7-8 | CASSPLPGLDVEKLFF | TGTGCCAGCAGCCCTCTCCCGGGGCTGGACGTTGAAAAACTGTTTTTT
many | - | TRBJ2-7 | TRBV6-1 | CASSPLKGVHAYEQYF | TGTGCCAGCAGTCCACTCAAAGGGGTCCACGCCTACGAGCAGTACTTC
few | TRBD1 | TRBJ1-2 | TRBV29-1 | CSGGQGGYGYTF | TGCAGCGGCGGACAGGGTGGCTATGGCTACACCTTC
few | - | TRBJ2-4 | TRBV28 | CASSLAGAGNIQYF | TGTGCCAGCAGTTTGGCGGGGGCCGGAAACATTCAGTACTTC
- | - | TRBJ2-2 | TRBV5-6 | CASSTVSGELFF | TGTGCCAGCAGCACGGTTTCCGGGGAGCTGTTTTTT
many | TRBD1 | TRBJ1-1 | TRBV2 | CASSTGGSITEAFF | TGTGCCAGCAGTACAGGGGGCTCGATCACTGAAGCTTTCTTT
many | TRBD1 | TRBJ1-1 | TRBV6-1 | CASTYRGNTEAFF | TGTGCCAGCACCTACAGGGGTAACACTGAAGCTTTCTTT
many | TRBD1 | TRBJ2-7 | TRBV6-1 | CASTYSGTGVGEQYF | TGTGCCAGCACCTACTCCGGGACAGGGGTCGGGGAGCAGTACTTC
many | - | TRBJ2-7 | TRBV3-1 | CASSPIAVTTSEQYF | TGTGCCAGCAGCCCGATAGCGGTGACTACTAGCGAGCAGTACTTC
many | TRBD2 | TRBJ2-1 | TRBV3-1 | CASSQERASGGTSSYNEQFF | TGTGCCAGCAGCCAAGAACGGGCTAGCGGGGGTACAAGCTCCTACAATGAGCAGTTCTTC
few | TRBD1 | TRBJ1-1 | TRBV19 | CASSIGGGQGLTEAFF | TGTGCCAGTAGTATAGGGGGAGGACAGGGGCTCACTGAAGCTTTCTTT
many | - | TRBJ2-5 | TRBV7-2 | CASSYRGLFNETQYF | TGTGCCAGCAGCTATAGGGGCCTCTTCAATGAGACCCAGTACTTC
few | - | TRBJ1-2 | TRBV11-1 | CASSSGRDSTNYGYTF | TGTGCCAGCAGCTCTGGACGGGACTCTACTAACTATGGCTACACCTTC
many | TRBD2 | TRBJ2-2 | TRBV20-1 | CSASRLAGNTGELFF | TGCAGTGCTAGCCGACTAGCGGGGAACACCGGGGAGCTGTTTTTT
- | TRBD1 | TRBJ1-6 | TRBV18 | CASSPRDRGRRNTPLHF | TGTGCCAGCTCACCCAGGGACAGGGGGCGAAGAAATACACCCCTCCACTTT